The 23 T cell receptor beta chains reported below all come from one sample, sequenced in a study of blood T cell repertoires in COVID-19. Produced via immunoSEQ multiplex PCR; TCRdb's table is partial and in-frame only. The sample carries approximately 94,000 clones, around four fifths recorded once. Sequences were obtained from peripheral blood. These receptors all stem from a man aged 45-60 years with active or convalescent COVID-19.

This clone occurred a few times. The rearrangement joins TRBV27 to TRBJ2-1; 13 bases are a match to TRBD2. Germline V gene data show CDR1 as MNHEY and CDR2 as SMNVEV (reference sequence). This CDR3 is built from 15 residues. The V segment lost 5 bases and the J segment 8 bases; nucleotides outside the gene matches: 6. CDR3: CASSPGLAGVHEQFF. The CDR3 coding sequence is TGTGCCAGCAGTCCCGGACTAGCGGGAGTCCATGAGCAGTTCTTC.

The V and J genes are TRBV24-1 and TRBJ2-1; 10 nucleotides line up with TRBD1. In germline, CDR1 is KGHDR, CDR2 SFDVKD. Germline trimming cut 3 bases from V and 3 bases from J; bases unmatched to any gene: 10. This CDR3 is 18 amino acids long. The DNA for the CDR3 is TGTGCCACCAGTGATGCAGGGACAGGGGATATTAGCTACAATGAGCAGTTCTTC. This sequence encodes CATSDAGTGDISYNEQFF.

The V and J genes are TRBV11-3 and TRBJ2-1; D possibly corresponds to TRBD2 (5 bases). Germline CDR1 SGHNT, CDR2 YENEEA. The CDR3 contains 12 residues. Deletions cut 5 bases from V and 6 bases from J, with 8 bases between. Here the CDR3 DNA reads TGTGCCAGCAGCCCAGGAGGCAATGAGCAGTTCTTC. Protein sequence: CASSPGGNEQFF.

The chain joins TRBV7-9 to TRBJ2-2, with 9 bases fitting TRBD2. V trimming: 5 bases; J trimming: 5 bases; junction bases outside the gene matches: 6. Germline CDR1 SEHNR, CDR2 FQNEAQ (reference sequence). This CDR3 is built from 15 residues. The CDR3 reads CASSSSGRLTGELFF. The CDR3 DNA follows: TGTGCCAGCAGCAGCAGCGGGAGGCTGACCGGGGAGCTGTTTTTT.

The chain uses TRBV6-5 and TRBJ1-5; D not certain. The germline V gene has CDR1 MNHEY and CDR2 SVGAGI. CDR3 length: 12 amino acids. Trimming shortened V by 5 bases and J by 7 bases, and 9 bases separated the two germline ends. The CDR3 coding sequence is TGTGCCAGCAGTCTCCTCGGGCAGCCCCAGCATTTT. This gives the protein CASSLLGQPQHF.

The rearrangement joins TRBV5-6 to TRBJ1-5; D remains ambiguous. The germline V gene encodes CDR1 SGHDT and CDR2 YYEEEE. With 4 bases removed from V and 8 bases from J, the gap between germline ends came to 13 bases. CDR3 size: 13 residues. CDR3 sequence reads: CASSTARGKPQHF. CDR3 nucleotide sequence: TGTGCCAGCAGCACGGCGCGGGGAAAGCCCCAGCATTTT.

The gene calls are TRBV5-1 and TRBJ2-7; 10 nucleotides match TRBD2. Germline loops: CDR1 SGHRS, CDR2 YFSETQ. J lost 0 bases, V lost 4 bases, and 4 bases had no gene match. The CDR3 runs to 15 residues. Written as DNA, the CDR3 is TGCGCCAGCAGCACCCCTAGCGGGAGCTCCTACGAGCAGTACTTC. Translating it yields CASSTPSGSSYEQYF.

The chain joins TRBV11-2 to TRBJ1-4; 7 nucleotides align to TRBD1. The germline V gene has CDR1 SGHAT and CDR2 FQNNGV. This CDR3 comprises 15 residues. Unmatched junction bases numbered 4, after V lost 3 bases and J lost 3 bases. DNA for the CDR3: TGTGCCAGCAGCTTTACAGGGGCTGCTAATGAAAAACTGTTTTTT. It translates to CASSFTGAANEKLFF.

The chain is built from TRBV14 and TRBJ1-1; possibly TRBD1 for D (5 bases). Per the germline V gene, CDR1 is SGHDN and CDR2 is FVKESK. V was cut by 6 bases and J by 5 bases, with 13 bases left in between. CDR3 length: 13 residues. The CDR3 region has the DNA TGTGCCAGCAGTGACATGACAGAGACTGAAGCTTTCTTT. Translating gives CASSDMTETEAFF.

The genes are TRBV19 and TRBJ2-7; 9 nucleotides agree with TRBD1. In germline, CDR1 is LNHDA, CDR2 SQIVND (reference sequence). J gave up 9 bases and V 3 bases, and 12 bases lay outside the gene matches. This CDR3 contains 15 residues. CDR3: CASSIFGQGRTRQYF. The CDR3 DNA reads TGTGCCAGTAGTATCTTCGGACAGGGGCGTACGCGGCAGTACTTC.

The chain links TRBV7-9 to TRBJ2-2; D might be TRBD1 (5 bases). The CDR3 runs 14 residues. Germline assignment: CDR1 SEHNR and CDR2 FQNEAQ (reference sequence). Trimming cost V 5 bases and J 7 bases, with 14 bases left between them. The CDR3 loop reads CASSHSQGGGELFF. The DNA of the CDR3 is TGTGCCAGCAGCCATTCCCAGGGTGGCGGGGAGCTGTTTTTT. Variable domain in full (rest from reference TRBV7-9 and TRBJ2-2): DTGVSQNPRHKITKRGQNVTFRCDPISEHNRLYWYRQTLGQGPEFLTYFQNEAQLEKSRLLSDRFSAERPKGSFSTLEIQRTEQGDSAMYLCASSHSQGGGELFFGEGSRLTVL.

V usage is TRBV7-9 and J usage is TRBJ1-2; 7 bases match TRBD1. The CDR3 has 13 residues. After removal of 5 bases from V and 6 bases from J, the junction contained 6 bases not matched to a gene. CDR1 and CDR2 (germline): SEHNR, FQNEAQ (reference sequence). The CDR3 bases are TGTGCCAGCAGCACGACAGGGACCCATGGCTACACCTTC. Residues: CASSTTGTHGYTF.

The chain is built from TRBV7-2 and TRBJ1-2; 7 bases fit TRBD1. The CDR3 totals 13 residues. Germline CDR1 is SGHTA and CDR2 is FQGNSA. Trimming took 3 bases from V and 5 from J; bases not matched to a gene: 3. CDR3 residues: CASSFGQAYGYTF. In DNA form, the CDR3 reads TGTGCCAGCAGCTTCGGACAGGCTTATGGCTACACCTTC.

The chain combines TRBV7-3 with TRBJ2-1, with 8 bases aligning to TRBD1. Germline values: CDR1 SGHTA, CDR2 FQGTGA. The CDR3 totals 13 residues. V lost 4 bases to trimming and J lost 7 bases; unmatched junction nucleotides: 3. CDR3 coding DNA: TGTGCCAGCAGCTCCACAGGGGGAAATGAGCAGTTCTTC. This gives the protein CASSSTGGNEQFF.

This clone appeared once. This sequence joins TRBV5-1 and TRBJ1-3, with no clear D. The CDR3 is 14 amino acids. Between the trimmed V and J ends, which lost 1 base and 0 bases, there was a span of 5 bases. Germline V gene lookup returns CDR1 SGHRS and CDR2 YFSETQ. The CDR3 is CASSLLSSGNTIYF. CDR3 nucleotide sequence: TGCGCCAGCAGCTTGCTGTCCTCTGGAAACACCATATATTTT.

The genes are TRBV6-5 and TRBJ2-5, with 9 bases matching TRBD2. The germline V gene has CDR1 MNHEY and CDR2 SVGAGI. Germline trimming cut 5 bases from V and 5 bases from J; bases unmatched to any gene: 9. The length of the CDR3 is 15 residues. The CDR3, as DNA: TGTGCCAGCAGTCCTGGACTAGCGTGGGGGGAGACCCAGTACTTC. Translated: CASSPGLAWGETQYF.

J is TRBJ2-7 and V is TRBV11-2, with TRBD2 matching over 7 bases. Germline V CDR1 and CDR2: SGHAT, FQNNGV. The J segment lost 4 bases and the V segment lost 5 bases, leaving 11 bases of the junction unmatched. The CDR3 runs 15 residues. The CDR3 spells CASSPWLAEPYEQYF. CDR3 coding DNA: TGTGCCAGCAGCCCGTGGCTAGCGGAACCGTACGAGCAGTACTTC. Combining the CDR3 with reference TRBV11-2 and TRBJ2-7 gives the whole variable domain EAGVAQSPRYKIIEKRQSVAFWCNPISGHATLYWYQQILGQGPKLLIQFQNNGVVDDSQLPKDRFSAERLKGVDSTLKIQPAKLEDSAVYLCASSPWLAEPYEQYFGPGTRLTVT.

This sequence joins TRBV5-1 and TRBJ2-5; maybe TRBD2 (6 bases). Germline V lookup: CDR1 SGHRS, CDR2 YFSETQ. There are 13 residues in the CDR3. Trimming took 4 bases from V and 5 from J, leaving 12 bases between them. CDR3 in DNA: TGCGCCAGCAGCCCCGGGAGCGGGGAGACCCAGTACTTC. This translates into CASSPGSGETQYF.

The chain uses TRBV5-1 and TRBJ2-1, with TRBD2 matching 11 bases. Germline assignment: CDR1 SGHRS and CDR2 YFSETQ. V lost 2 bases and J lost 6; bases outside the gene matches: 4. This CDR3 spans 15 amino acids. The CDR3 here is CASSLGTSGFNEQFF. Here the CDR3 DNA reads TGCGCCAGCAGCTTAGGGACTAGCGGATTCAATGAGCAGTTCTTC.

The chain couples TRBV2 to TRBJ1-4; unclear D gene. The CDR3 loop spans 15 amino acids. V was clipped by 5 bases and J by 4 bases, with 14 bases between them. The germline gives CDR1 SNHLY, CDR2 FYNNEI. CDR3 amino acids: CASSTRWSGNEKLFF. The DNA for the CDR3 is TGTGCCAGCAGTACTCGGTGGAGCGGTAATGAAAAACTGTTTTTT. Variable domain in full (rest from reference TRBV2 and TRBJ1-4): EPEVTQTPSHQVTQMGQEVILRCVPISNHLYFYWYRQILGQKVEFLVSFYNNEISEKSEIFDDQFSVERPDGSNFTLKIRSTKLEDSAMYFCASSTRWSGNEKLFFGSGTQLSVL.

The chain has TRBV6-1 and TRBJ1-5; 10 bases are a match to TRBD1. Looked up from germline, CDR1 is MNHNS and CDR2 is SASEGT. J lost 5 bases, V lost 3 bases, and 13 bases had no gene match. This CDR3 region has 18 residues. The DNA for the CDR3 is TGTGCCAGCAGTGATACTTTCGGTTTGACAGGGGGCCATCAGCCCCAGCATTTT. It translates to CASSDTFGLTGGHQPQHF.

The chain recombines TRBV2 with TRBJ2-1; 12 bases map to TRBD1. Germline CDR1 reads SNHLY; CDR2 reads FYNNEI. This CDR3 contains 18 residues. With V trimmed by 8 bases and J by 7 bases, 18 bases remained unmatched. The CDR3 DNA reads TGTGCCAGCGGATCCCGGGACAGGGGGCGTGGCGGGAGAAATGAGCAGTTCTTC. It codes for CASGSRDRGRGGRNEQFF.

The chain uses TRBV25-1 and TRBJ1-4; D is undetermined. This CDR3 has 15 amino acids. Trimming shortened V by 4 bases and J by 8 bases, and 17 bases separated the two germline ends. Germline assignment: CDR1 MGHDK and CDR2 SYGVNS. CDR3 sequence reads: CASSVGGKLSEKLFF. CDR3 in DNA: TGTGCCAGCAGTGTTGGAGGGAAATTATCCGAAAAACTGTTTTTT.